Listed below are T cell receptor beta chains from one sample, sequenced in a study of blood T cell repertoires in COVID-19. Libraries were prepared by immunoSEQ multiplex PCR; TCRdb keeps only in-frame clonotypes and omits some of them. The sample has some 460,000 clones, 87% seen once; the top ten hold under 2%. Sequencing was done on a sample of PBMCs or T cells enriched from blood (not recorded which). These receptors were obtained from a woman aged 18-30 years with acute COVID-19. Each CDR3 is given with its conserved first and last residue. Fields, in order: J gene, D gene, V gene, clone size, CDR3 protein, CDR3 DNA. A D gene is named only where the DNA matches it firmly. Rows may omit the clone size; those that give it use once, few, many or a size class.

j_call: TRBJ1-5; d_call: .; v_call: TRBV20-1; clone_size: .; cdr3_aa: CSPSPQPQHF; cdr3_nt: TGCAGTCCTTCTCCCCAGCCCCAGCATTTT
j_call: TRBJ1-6; d_call: .; v_call: TRBV27; clone_size: .; cdr3_aa: CASSRGGVFNSPLHF; cdr3_nt: TGTGCCAGCAGTCGGGGAGGGGTTTTCAATTCACCCCTCCACTTT
j_call: TRBJ2-7; d_call: .; v_call: TRBV3-1/TRBV3-2; clone_size: once; cdr3_aa: CASSHANGREQYF; cdr3_nt: TGTGCCAGCAGCCACGCTAATGGGAGGGAGCAGTACTTC
j_call: TRBJ1-5; d_call: .; v_call: TRBV7-2; clone_size: .; cdr3_aa: CAIGGGGNQPQHF; cdr3_nt: TGTGCCATCGGGGGAGGGGGCAATCAGCCCCAGCATTTT
j_call: TRBJ1-1; d_call: TRBD1; v_call: TRBV10-3; clone_size: .; cdr3_aa: CAISGTGGLTEAFF; cdr3_nt: TGTGCCATCAGTGGCACAGGGGGACTGACTGAAGCTTTCTTT
j_call: TRBJ1-1; d_call: .; v_call: TRBV18; clone_size: .; cdr3_aa: CASSRQDGNTEAFF; cdr3_nt: TGTGCCAGCTCACGACAGGACGGGAACACTGAAGCTTTCTTT
j_call: TRBJ2-5; d_call: .; v_call: TRBV11-2; clone_size: .; cdr3_aa: CASSLRARGGPETQYF; cdr3_nt: TGTGCCAGCAGCTTAAGGGCAAGGGGGGGCCCGGAGACCCAGTACTTC
j_call: TRBJ1-3; d_call: .; v_call: TRBV7-9; clone_size: .; cdr3_aa: CASSSQEYSGNTIYF; cdr3_nt: TGTGCCAGCAGCTCACAGGAATACTCTGGAAACACCATATATTTT
j_call: TRBJ2-1; d_call: TRBD2; v_call: TRBV4-3; clone_size: once; cdr3_aa: CASSQRTSGPLYEQFF; cdr3_nt: TGCGCCAGCAGCCAAAGGACTAGCGGACCTCTTTATGAGCAGTTCTTC
j_call: TRBJ1-2; d_call: TRBD1; v_call: TRBV3-1/TRBV3-2; clone_size: .; cdr3_aa: CASSPFRDRVTYGYTF; cdr3_nt: TGTGCCAGCAGCCCGTTTAGGGACAGGGTAACTTATGGCTACACCTTC
j_call: TRBJ2-3; d_call: .; v_call: TRBV5-4; clone_size: .; cdr3_aa: CASSLGGDTDTQYF; cdr3_nt: TGTGCCAGCAGCTTGGGAGGCGACACAGATACGCAGTATTTT
j_call: TRBJ2-3; d_call: TRBD2; v_call: TRBV10-3; clone_size: .; cdr3_aa: CASSLMREGTDTQYF; cdr3_nt: TGTGCCAGCTCCCTCATGCGGGAGGGTACAGATACGCAGTATTTT
j_call: TRBJ2-7; d_call: TRBD1; v_call: TRBV5-4; clone_size: .; cdr3_aa: CASSLGVRRQGMYEQYF; cdr3_nt: TGTGCCAGCAGCTTGGGGGTCAGGAGACAGGGCATGTACGAGCAGTACTTC
j_call: TRBJ1-6; d_call: TRBD1; v_call: TRBV3-1/TRBV3-2; clone_size: .; cdr3_aa: CASSPQTGSSPLHF; cdr3_nt: TGTGCCAGCAGCCCGCAGACAGGGTCTTCACCCCTCCACTTT
j_call: TRBJ2-7; d_call: TRBD2; v_call: TRBV27; clone_size: .; cdr3_aa: CASSLGGDGSYEQYF; cdr3_nt: TGTGCCAGCAGTTTGGGAGGGGATGGGTCCTACGAGCAGTACTTC
j_call: TRBJ1-4; d_call: .; v_call: TRBV6-5; clone_size: .; cdr3_aa: CASQGLDEKLFF; cdr3_nt: TGTGCCAGCCAGGGTTTGGATGAAAAACTGTTTTTT
j_call: TRBJ2-3; d_call: TRBD1; v_call: TRBV5-1; clone_size: .; cdr3_aa: CASSRGQSTDTQYF; cdr3_nt: TGCGCCAGCAGCCGGGGACAGAGCACAGATACGCAGTATTTT
j_call: TRBJ2-3; d_call: .; v_call: TRBV9; clone_size: .; cdr3_aa: CASSVAATSTDTQYF; cdr3_nt: TGTGCCAGCAGCGTAGCTGCGACATCCACAGATACGCAGTATTTT
j_call: TRBJ2-1; d_call: .; v_call: TRBV10-3; clone_size: .; cdr3_aa: CAISEGEGGNEQFF; cdr3_nt: TGTGCCATCAGTGAAGGGGAGGGGGGGAATGAGCAGTTCTTC
j_call: TRBJ2-5; d_call: TRBD1; v_call: TRBV24-1; clone_size: .; cdr3_aa: CATASGTGNWETQYF; cdr3_nt: TGTGCCACCGCCTCCGGGACAGGGAACTGGGAGACCCAGTACTTC
j_call: TRBJ2-1; d_call: .; v_call: TRBV27; clone_size: .; cdr3_aa: CASSFKGGAYNEQFF; cdr3_nt: TGTGCCAGCAGTTTTAAGGGGGGGGCTTACAATGAGCAGTTCTTC
j_call: TRBJ2-1; d_call: .; v_call: TRBV7-9; clone_size: .; cdr3_aa: CASSAGRDWFF; cdr3_nt: TGTGCCAGCAGCGCGGGACGGGATTGGTTCTTC
j_call: TRBJ1-2; d_call: TRBD1; v_call: TRBV5-4; clone_size: few; cdr3_aa: CASSSAPGQGNYGYTF; cdr3_nt: TGTGCCAGCAGCTCCGCACCGGGACAGGGTAACTATGGCTACACCTTC
j_call: TRBJ1-5; d_call: .; v_call: TRBV27; clone_size: .; cdr3_aa: CASGIEGGQPQHF; cdr3_nt: TGTGCCAGCGGGATTGAGGGCGGACAGCCCCAGCATTTT
j_call: TRBJ2-7; d_call: TRBD1; v_call: TRBV7-8; clone_size: .; cdr3_aa: CASSVSGTGTYEQYF; cdr3_nt: TGTGCCAGCAGCGTCTCCGGGACAGGGACCTACGAGCAGTACTTC
j_call: TRBJ1-6; d_call: .; v_call: TRBV28; clone_size: .; cdr3_aa: CASSSDIGSPLHF; cdr3_nt: TGTGCCAGCAGTTCGGACATAGGGTCACCCCTCCACTTT
j_call: TRBJ1-6; d_call: TRBD1; v_call: TRBV6-6; clone_size: .; cdr3_aa: CASSPGGASRGSYNSPLHF; cdr3_nt: TGTGCCAGCAGTCCAGGGGGCGCGAGTCGAGGGTCCTATAATTCACCCCTCCACTTT
j_call: TRBJ1-1; d_call: .; v_call: TRBV6-1; clone_size: .; cdr3_aa: CASSEARFPRGSMNTEAFF; cdr3_nt: TGTGCCAGCAGTGAAGCGCGGTTCCCAAGGGGCTCCATGAACACTGAAGCTTTCTTT
j_call: TRBJ2-2; d_call: .; v_call: TRBV10-3; clone_size: .; cdr3_aa: CAIRDSPNTGELFF; cdr3_nt: TGTGCCATCAGGGACAGCCCAAACACCGGGGAGCTGTTTTTT
j_call: TRBJ2-7; d_call: .; v_call: TRBV12-3/TRBV12-4; clone_size: .; cdr3_aa: CASSLAARDEQYF; cdr3_nt: TGTGCCAGCAGTTTAGCCGCCAGGGACGAGCAGTACTTC
j_call: TRBJ1-1; d_call: .; v_call: TRBV19; clone_size: .; cdr3_aa: CASSPSSGRGDLNTEAFF; cdr3_nt: TGTGCCAGTAGTCCTTCGAGCGGCAGGGGAGATTTGAACACTGAAGCTTTCTTT
j_call: TRBJ2-1; d_call: .; v_call: TRBV4-3; clone_size: .; cdr3_aa: CASSQALYNEQFF; cdr3_nt: TGCGCCAGCAGCCAAGCCCTCTACAATGAGCAGTTCTTC
j_call: TRBJ2-1; d_call: .; v_call: TRBV5-6; clone_size: .; cdr3_aa: CASSLSGFYNEQFF; cdr3_nt: TGTGCCAGCAGCTTAAGCGGGTTCTACAATGAGCAGTTCTTC
j_call: TRBJ1-5; d_call: .; v_call: TRBV28; clone_size: .; cdr3_aa: CASSPPEDQPQHF; cdr3_nt: TGTGCCAGCAGTCCCCCGGAGGATCAGCCCCAGCATTTT
j_call: TRBJ2-3; d_call: TRBD2; v_call: TRBV9; clone_size: .; cdr3_aa: CASSVDGLEDTQYF; cdr3_nt: TGTGCCAGCAGCGTAGATGGACTAGAAGATACGCAGTATTTT
j_call: TRBJ2-7; d_call: TRBD1; v_call: TRBV7-9; clone_size: .; cdr3_aa: CASSPPGQVSYEQYF; cdr3_nt: TGTGCCAGCAGCCCACCGGGACAGGTATCCTACGAGCAGTACTTC